This T cell receptor (beta chain) was captured in a study of beta chain features in type 1 diabetes. As every portion of the isolated RNA was reverse transcribed, the sequencing read expressed TCRB transcripts. Assay used: immunoSEQ multiplex PCR; TCRdb lists only in-frame clones, some missing. This table holds 970,000 or so clones, about 17% found once. This CDR3 contains 13 residues. V lost 4 bases, J lost 3 bases, and 1 base stayed unmatched. Germline loops: CDR1 KGHSH, CDR2 LQKENI. V and J are TRBV18 and TRBJ2-7; TRBD1 aligns across 9 bases. This receptor was identified in a woman between 18 and 29 years old in good health. Source material: naive CD4+ T cells from blood. CDR3 sequence (DNA): TGTGCCAGCTCACGGGGACAGGGCTACGAGCAGTACTTC. Its translation: CASSRGQGYEQYF.